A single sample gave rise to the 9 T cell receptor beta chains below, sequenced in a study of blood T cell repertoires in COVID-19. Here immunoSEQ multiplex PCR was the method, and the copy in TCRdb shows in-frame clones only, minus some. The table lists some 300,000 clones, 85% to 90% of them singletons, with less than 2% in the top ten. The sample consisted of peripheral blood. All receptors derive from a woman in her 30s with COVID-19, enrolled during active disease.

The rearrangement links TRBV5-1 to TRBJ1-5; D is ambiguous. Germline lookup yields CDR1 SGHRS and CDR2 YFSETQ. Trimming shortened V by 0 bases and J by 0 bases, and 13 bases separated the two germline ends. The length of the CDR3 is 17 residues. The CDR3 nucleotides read TGCGCCAGCAGCTTGGTTCCGGGAGGTAATAGCAATCAGCCCCAGCATTTT. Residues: CASSLVPGGNSNQPQHF.

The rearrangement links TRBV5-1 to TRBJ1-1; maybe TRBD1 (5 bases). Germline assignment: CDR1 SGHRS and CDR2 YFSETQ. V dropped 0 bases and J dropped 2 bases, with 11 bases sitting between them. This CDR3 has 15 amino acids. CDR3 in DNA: TGCGCCAGCAGCTTGGTTGGGACTTCAAACACTGAAGCTTTCTTT. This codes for CASSLVGTSNTEAFF.

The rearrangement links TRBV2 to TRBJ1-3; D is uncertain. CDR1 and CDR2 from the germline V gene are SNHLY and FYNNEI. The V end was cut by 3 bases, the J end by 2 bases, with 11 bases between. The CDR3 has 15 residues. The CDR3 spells CASSDNQAAGNTIYF. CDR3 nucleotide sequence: TGTGCCAGCAGTGATAACCAGGCCGCTGGAAACACCATATATTTT.

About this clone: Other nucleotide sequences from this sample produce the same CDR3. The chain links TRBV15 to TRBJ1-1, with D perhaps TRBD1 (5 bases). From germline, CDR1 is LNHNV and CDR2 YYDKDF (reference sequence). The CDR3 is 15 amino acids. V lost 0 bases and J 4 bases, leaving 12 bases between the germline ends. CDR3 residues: CATSRDLGGGTEAFF. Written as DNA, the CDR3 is TGTGCCACCAGCAGAGATCTCGGGGGGGGCACTGAAGCTTTCTTT. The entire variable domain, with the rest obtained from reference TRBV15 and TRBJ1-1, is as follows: DAMVIQNPRYQVTQFGKPVTLSCSQTLNHNVMYWYQQKSSQAPKLLFHYYDKDFNNEADTPDNFQSRRPNTSFCFLDIRSPGLGDTAMYLCATSRDLGGGTEAFFGQGTRLTVV.

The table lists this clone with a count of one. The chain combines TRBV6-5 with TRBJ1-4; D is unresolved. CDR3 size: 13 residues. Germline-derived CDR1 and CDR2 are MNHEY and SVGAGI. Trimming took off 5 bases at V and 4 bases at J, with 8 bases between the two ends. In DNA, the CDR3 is TGTGCCAGCAGTCTAGGTAGTAATGAAAAACTGTTTTTT. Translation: CASSLGSNEKLFF.

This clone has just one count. The CDR3 region has the DNA TGTGCCAGCACCGAGACAGGGGCTAGCAATCAGCCCCAGCATTTT. It translates to CASTETGASNQPQHF. The chain joins TRBV6-5 to TRBJ1-5; 8 bases line up with TRBD1. The CDR3 runs 15 residues. Germline values: CDR1 MNHEY, CDR2 SVGAGI. V was clipped by 7 bases and J by 0 bases; unmatched bases: 5.

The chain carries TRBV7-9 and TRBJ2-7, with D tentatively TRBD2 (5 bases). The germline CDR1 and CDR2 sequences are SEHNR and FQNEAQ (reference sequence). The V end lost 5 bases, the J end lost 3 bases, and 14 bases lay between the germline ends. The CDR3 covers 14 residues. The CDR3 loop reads CASSPSGLRYEQYF. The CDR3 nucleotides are TGTGCCAGCAGCCCCTCCGGACTTCGCTACGAGCAGTACTTC. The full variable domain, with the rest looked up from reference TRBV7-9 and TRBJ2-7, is DTGVSQNPRHKITKRGQNVTFRCDPISEHNRLYWYRQTLGQGPEFLTYFQNEAQLEKSRLLSDRFSAERPKGSFSTLEIQRTEQGDSAMYLCASSPSGLRYEQYFGPGTRLTVT.

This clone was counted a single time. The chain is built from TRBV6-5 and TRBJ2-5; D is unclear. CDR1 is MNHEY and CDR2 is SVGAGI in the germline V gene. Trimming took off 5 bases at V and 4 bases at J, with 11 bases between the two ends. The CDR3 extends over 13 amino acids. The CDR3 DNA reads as TGTGCCAGCAGTCAACGGGTCAGAGAGACCCAGTACTTC. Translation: CASSQRVRETQYF.

The CDR3 region has the DNA TGTGCCAGCAGCTTAGGGCTAGCGGCCTATGAGCAGTTCTTC. Translation: CASSLGLAAYEQFF. This sequence joins TRBV7-9 and TRBJ2-1; 7 positions agree with TRBD2. Germline CDR1 is SEHNR and CDR2 is FQNEAQ (reference sequence). The CDR3 totals 14 residues. V lost 1 base and J lost 8; bases outside the gene matches: 5. The variable domain in full, with the rest retrieved from reference TRBV7-9 and TRBJ2-1, is DTGVSQNPRHKITKRGQNVTFRCDPISEHNRLYWYRQTLGQGPEFLTYFQNEAQLEKSRLLSDRFSAERPKGSFSTLEIQRTEQGDSAMYLCASSLGLAAYEQFFGPGTRLTVL.